Reported below is one T cell receptor beta chain. In terms of age and location, participants ranged from roughly 18 to 90 years and lived in about two dozen US areas. The sample is drawn from a study of blood T cell repertoires in COVID-19. The protocol was immunoSEQ multiplex PCR, while the TCRdb copy is restricted to in-frame clones and leaves out a portion. The repertoire holds 400,000 to 450,000 clones, with 80% to 95% as singletons. Germline CDR1 and CDR2: SGHRS and YFSETQ. This CDR3 is built from 14 residues. Trimming took off 6 bases at V and 4 bases at J, with 16 bases between the two ends. The source of this sequence is a man aged 18 to 29 who had recovered from COVID-19. What was sequenced was PBMCs or T cells enriched from blood (not recorded which). The chain carries TRBV5-1 and TRBJ1-1; D might be TRBD1 (6 bases). CDR3 sequence: CASTTGTRGTEAFF. The DNA for the CDR3 is TGCGCCAGCACAACGGGGACACGGGGCACTGAAGCTTTCTTT.